The 4 T cell receptor beta chains below come from one sample, sequenced in a study of blood T cell repertoires in COVID-19. Only in-frame clones appear in the TCRdb table, and some are missing; sequencing was by immunoSEQ multiplex PCR. The repertoire holds around 180,000 clones, with approximately 85% as singletons. Sequenced input: peripheral blood. The receptors were gathered from a woman of 80 years or more with acute or convalescent COVID-19.

The rearrangement joins TRBV9 to TRBJ1-5; perhaps TRBD1 as D (5 bases). Trimming removed 0 bases at V and 6 bases at J, with 10 bases between. There are 14 residues in the CDR3. Germline lookup yields CDR1 SGDLS and CDR2 YYNGEE. The CDR3 is CASSVGQGTQPQHF. The CDR3 DNA reads as TGTGCCAGCAGCGTAGGGCAGGGCACTCAGCCCCAGCATTTT.

The chain recombines TRBV19 with TRBJ1-2; no definite D call. Trimming pared 5 bases from V and 4 bases from J, leaving 20 bases between. CDR1 is LNHDA and CDR2 is SQIVND in the germline V gene (reference sequence). CDR3 length: 16 residues. CDR3 DNA: TGTGCCAGTAGTTCCCGGACGGAGGCTAGAGTCTATGGCTACACCTTC. Translating gives CASSSRTEARVYGYTF.

This clone appeared once. This chain links TRBV3-1 (or the pseudogene TRBV3-2) with TRBJ1-2; D remains ambiguous. Trimming pared 2 bases from V and 7 bases from J, leaving 11 bases between. In germline, CDR1 is LGHDT, CDR2 YNNKEL (reference sequence). This CDR3 comprises 13 residues. In nucleotides, the CDR3 is TGTGCCAGCAGCCAAACCGAGTGGAGTGGCTACACCTTC. It encodes CASSQTEWSGYTF.

At least ten counts were recorded for this clone. The chain combines TRBV5-4 with TRBJ2-7; TRBD2 agrees at 9 bases. J was trimmed by 6 bases and V by 0 bases; bases with no gene match: 7. CDR3 length: 15 amino acids. The germline gives CDR1 SGHNT, CDR2 YYREEE (reference sequence). This CDR3 reads CASSLEVSGSGEQYF. CDR3 DNA sequence: TGTGCCAGCAGCTTGGAGGTTAGCGGGAGCGGCGAGCAGTACTTC. The complete variable domain, with remaining parts taken from reference TRBV5-4 and TRBJ2-7, reads ETGVTQSPTHLIKTRGQQVTLRCSSQSGHNTVSWYQQALGQGPQFIFQYYREEENGRGNFPPRFSGLQFPNYSSELNVNALELDDSALYLCASSLEVSGSGEQYFGPGTRLTVT.